The source of this T cell receptor beta chain is a study of read filtering for tumor transcriptome and immune sequencing. Study information: By R-ISS, stages I, II and III held approximately 8, 16 and 7 patients. Study-wide results and limits: Single-read clonotypes: around 81% of IR-seq clonotypes (about 3.5% of reads), about 70% of RNA-seq clonotypes (roughly 49% of reads).

Concerning this clonotype itself: Its antigen is not identified.

Molecular barcoded adaptors covering alpha/delta and beta/gamma chains were used on approximately 440 ng RNA. In TCRdb, the reads were re-called with MiXCR into one record per CDR3 protein. The sample lists some 120,000 distinct CDR3 sequences, around 13% seen once, with about 11% in the top ten. CDR1 is KGHDR, CDR2 SFDVKD, per germline. The V end was cut by 4 bases, the J end by 7 bases, with 7 bases between. The CDR3 spans 11 residues. This sequence joins TRBV24-1 and TRBJ2-7; D is unclear. Sequencing was carried out using a population of CD138-negative cells sorted from bone marrow. This sequence was found in a donor at least 40 years old with multiple myeloma. The CDR3 region is CATSEEREQYF. CDR3 sequence (DNA): TGTGCCACCAGTGAAGAGAGGGAGCAGTACTTC.